This T cell receptor beta chain was documented in a study of Ad26.COV2.S vaccination and SARS-CoV-2 variants. Study-wide points: The TCR breadth and depth analyses may have understated or missed part of the total T cell responses.

Treatment defined: over 15 received Ad26.COV2.S at low or high dose, single or two shots; roughly five received placebo; per-sample allocation not given. Following the first vaccine or placebo injection, samples were taken on day 63. The donor was a Boston adult aged 18-55 years. The protocol was immunoSEQ multiplex PCR, while the TCRdb copy is restricted to in-frame clones and leaves out a portion. The sample shows around 500,000 clones, around 89% of them seen only once. In the case of this clone: Its cognate antigen is unknown.

The CDR3 runs 15 residues. Per germline, CDR1 KGHSH and CDR2 LQKENI. V was pared by 3 bases and J by 9 bases, with 15 bases between. The receptor comes from a person aged 18 to 59 who received the Ad26.COV2.S COVID-19 vaccine or a placebo. The material sequenced was peripheral blood, taken in a trial of Ad26.COV2.S vaccine versus placebo. This chain connects TRBV18 to TRBJ1-6, with a weak D call TRBD1 (6 bases). For the CDR3, the DNA is TGTGCCAGCTCACCTAAACAGGGCTGGGGTTCACCCCTCCACTTT. It codes for CASSPKQGWGSPLHF. The full variable domain, rest sourced from reference TRBV18 and TRBJ1-6, is NAGVMQNPRHLVRRRGQEARLRCSPMKGHSHVYWYRQLPEEGLKFMVYLQKENIIDESGMPKERFSAEFPKEGPSILRIQQVVRGDSAAYFCASSPKQGWGSPLHFGNGTRLTVT.